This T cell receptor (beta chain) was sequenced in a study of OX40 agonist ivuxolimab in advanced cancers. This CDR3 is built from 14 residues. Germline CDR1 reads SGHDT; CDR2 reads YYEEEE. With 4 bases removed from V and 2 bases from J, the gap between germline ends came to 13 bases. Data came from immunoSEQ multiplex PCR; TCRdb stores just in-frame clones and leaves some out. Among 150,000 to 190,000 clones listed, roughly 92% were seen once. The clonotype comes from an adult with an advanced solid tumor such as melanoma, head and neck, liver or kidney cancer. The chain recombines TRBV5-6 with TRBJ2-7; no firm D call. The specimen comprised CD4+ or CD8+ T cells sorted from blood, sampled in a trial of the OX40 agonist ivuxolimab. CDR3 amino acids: CASSLTGRPYEQYF. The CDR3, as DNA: TGTGCCAGCAGCCTGACGGGCAGACCCTACGAGCAGTACTTC.